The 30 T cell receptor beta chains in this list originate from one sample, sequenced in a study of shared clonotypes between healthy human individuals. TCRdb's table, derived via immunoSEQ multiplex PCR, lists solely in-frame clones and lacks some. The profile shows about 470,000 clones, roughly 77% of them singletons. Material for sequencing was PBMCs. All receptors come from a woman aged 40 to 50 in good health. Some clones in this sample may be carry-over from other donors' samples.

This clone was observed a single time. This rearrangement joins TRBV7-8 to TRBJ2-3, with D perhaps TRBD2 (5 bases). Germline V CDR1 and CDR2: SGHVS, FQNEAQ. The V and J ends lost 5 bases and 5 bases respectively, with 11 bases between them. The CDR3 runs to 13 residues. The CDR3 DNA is TGTGCCAGCAGCCCCCCGGGGTTAGATACGCAGTATTTT. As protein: CASSPPGLDTQYF.

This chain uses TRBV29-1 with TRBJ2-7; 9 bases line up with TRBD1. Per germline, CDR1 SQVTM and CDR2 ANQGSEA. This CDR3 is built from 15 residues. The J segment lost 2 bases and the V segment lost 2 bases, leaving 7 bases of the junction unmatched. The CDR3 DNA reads TGCAGCGTTGAACTGAGGGACAGGGTGCCCTACGAGCAGTACTTC. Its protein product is CSVELRDRVPYEQYF.

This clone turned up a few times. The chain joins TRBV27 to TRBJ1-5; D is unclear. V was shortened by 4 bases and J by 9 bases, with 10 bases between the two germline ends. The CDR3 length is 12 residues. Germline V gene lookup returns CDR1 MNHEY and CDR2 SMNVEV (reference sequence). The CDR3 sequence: CASSSPGGPQHF. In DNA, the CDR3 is TGTGCCAGCAGTTCCCCAGGTGGGCCCCAGCATTTT.

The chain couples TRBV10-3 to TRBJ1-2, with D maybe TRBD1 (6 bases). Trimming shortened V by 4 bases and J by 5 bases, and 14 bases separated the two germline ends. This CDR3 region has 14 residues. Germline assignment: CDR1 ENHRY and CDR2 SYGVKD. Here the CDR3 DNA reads TGTGCCATCAGTGTAGAGGACAGAGAATATGGCTACACCTTC. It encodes CAISVEDREYGYTF.

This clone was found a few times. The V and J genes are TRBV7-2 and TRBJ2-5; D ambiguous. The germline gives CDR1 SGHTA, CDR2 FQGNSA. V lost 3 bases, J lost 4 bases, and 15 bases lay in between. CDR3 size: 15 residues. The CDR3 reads CASSFGSGVRETQYF. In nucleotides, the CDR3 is TGTGCCAGCAGCTTTGGGTCCGGAGTACGAGAGACCCAGTACTTC.

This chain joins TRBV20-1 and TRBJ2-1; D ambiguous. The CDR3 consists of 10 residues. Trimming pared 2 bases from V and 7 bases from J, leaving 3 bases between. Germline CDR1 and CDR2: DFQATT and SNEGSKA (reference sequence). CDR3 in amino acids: CSARFNEQFF. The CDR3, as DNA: TGCAGTGCTAGATTTAATGAGCAGTTCTTC.

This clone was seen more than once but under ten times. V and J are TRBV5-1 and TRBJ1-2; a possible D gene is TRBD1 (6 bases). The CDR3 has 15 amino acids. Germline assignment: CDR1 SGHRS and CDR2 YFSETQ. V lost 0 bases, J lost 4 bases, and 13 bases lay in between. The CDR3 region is CASSLGFDRLYGYTF. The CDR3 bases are TGCGCCAGCAGCTTGGGATTCGACAGGCTCTATGGCTACACCTTC.

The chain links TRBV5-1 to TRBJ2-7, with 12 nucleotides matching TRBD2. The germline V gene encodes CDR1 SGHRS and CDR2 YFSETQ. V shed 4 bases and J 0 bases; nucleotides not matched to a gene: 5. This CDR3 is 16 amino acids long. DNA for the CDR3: TGCGCCAGCAGCCTCCGGACTAGCGGGGTCTCCTACGAGCAGTACTTC. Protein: CASSLRTSGVSYEQYF.

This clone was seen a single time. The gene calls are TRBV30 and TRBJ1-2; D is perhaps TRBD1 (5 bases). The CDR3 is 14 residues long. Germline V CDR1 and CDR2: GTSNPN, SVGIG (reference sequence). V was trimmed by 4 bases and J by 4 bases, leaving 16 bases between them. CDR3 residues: CAWNDPGTVYGYTF. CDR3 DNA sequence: TGTGCCTGGAATGATCCCGGGACGGTCTATGGCTACACCTTC.

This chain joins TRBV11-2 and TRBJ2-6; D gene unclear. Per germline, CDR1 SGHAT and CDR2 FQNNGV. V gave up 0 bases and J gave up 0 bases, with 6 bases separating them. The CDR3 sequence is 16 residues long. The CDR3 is CASSLDLSSGANVLTF. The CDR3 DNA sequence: TGTGCCAGCAGCTTAGATCTTAGCTCTGGGGCCAACGTCCTGACTTTC.

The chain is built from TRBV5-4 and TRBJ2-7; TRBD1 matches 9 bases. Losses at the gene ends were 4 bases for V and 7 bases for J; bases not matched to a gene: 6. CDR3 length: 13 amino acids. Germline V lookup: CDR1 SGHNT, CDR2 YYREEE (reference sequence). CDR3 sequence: CASSRDRAREQYF. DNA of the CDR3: TGTGCCAGCAGCCGGGACAGGGCCCGGGAGCAGTACTTC.

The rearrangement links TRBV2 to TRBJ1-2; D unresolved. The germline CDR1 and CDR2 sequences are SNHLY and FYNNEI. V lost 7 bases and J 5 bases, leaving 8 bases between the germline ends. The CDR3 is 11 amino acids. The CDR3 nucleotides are TGTGCCAGCACCCTAGGATATGGCTACACCTTC. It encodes CASTLGYGYTF.

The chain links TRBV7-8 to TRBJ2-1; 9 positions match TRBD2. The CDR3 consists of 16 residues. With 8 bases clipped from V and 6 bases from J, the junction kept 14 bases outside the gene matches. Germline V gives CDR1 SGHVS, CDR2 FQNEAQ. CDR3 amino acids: CASGGSSGTRGNEQFF. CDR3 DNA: TGTGCCAGCGGGGGGTCTAGCGGGACAAGGGGCAATGAGCAGTTCTTC.

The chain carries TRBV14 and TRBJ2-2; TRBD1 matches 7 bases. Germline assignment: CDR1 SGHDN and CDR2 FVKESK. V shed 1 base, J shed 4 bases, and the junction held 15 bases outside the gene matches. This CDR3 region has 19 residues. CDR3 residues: CASSQAPLVQGRGTGELFF. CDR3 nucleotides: TGTGCCAGCAGCCAAGCCCCTCTCGTACAGGGGCGAGGCACCGGGGAGCTGTTTTTT.

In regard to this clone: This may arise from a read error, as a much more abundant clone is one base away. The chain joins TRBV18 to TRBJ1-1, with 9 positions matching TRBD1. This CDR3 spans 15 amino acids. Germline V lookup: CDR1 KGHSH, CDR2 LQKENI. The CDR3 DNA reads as TGTGCCGGCTCACAAACAGGGGGCTCGGACACTGAAGCTTTCTTT. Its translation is CAGSQTGGSDTEAFF.

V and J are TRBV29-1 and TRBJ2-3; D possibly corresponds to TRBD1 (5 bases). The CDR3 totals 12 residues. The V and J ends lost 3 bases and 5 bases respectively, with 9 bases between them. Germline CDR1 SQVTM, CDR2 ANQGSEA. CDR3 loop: CSVETQGDTQYF. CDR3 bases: TGCAGCGTTGAGACCCAGGGAGATACGCAGTATTTT.

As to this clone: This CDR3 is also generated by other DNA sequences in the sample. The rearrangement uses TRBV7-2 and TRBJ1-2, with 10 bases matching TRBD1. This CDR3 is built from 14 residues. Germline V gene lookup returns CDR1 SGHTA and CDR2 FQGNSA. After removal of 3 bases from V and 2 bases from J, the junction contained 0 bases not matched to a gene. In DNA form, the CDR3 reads TGTGCCAGCAGCTTGGGACAGGGGAACTATGGCTACACCTTC. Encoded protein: CASSLGQGNYGYTF.

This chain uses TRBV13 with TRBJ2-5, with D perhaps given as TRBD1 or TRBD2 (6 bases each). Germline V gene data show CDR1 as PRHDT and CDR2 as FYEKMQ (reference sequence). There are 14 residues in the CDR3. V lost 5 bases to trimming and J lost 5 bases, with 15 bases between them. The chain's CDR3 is CASSEEGGLETQYF. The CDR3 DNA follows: TGTGCCAGCAGCGAAGAAGGGGGGCTGGAGACCCAGTACTTC.

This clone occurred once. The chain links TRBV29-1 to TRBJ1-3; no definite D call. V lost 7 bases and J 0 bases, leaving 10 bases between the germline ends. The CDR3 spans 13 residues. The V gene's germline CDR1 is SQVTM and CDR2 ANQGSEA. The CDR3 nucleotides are TGCAGCGGGGCAGCTACCTCTGGAAACACCATATATTTT. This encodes CSGAATSGNTIYF.

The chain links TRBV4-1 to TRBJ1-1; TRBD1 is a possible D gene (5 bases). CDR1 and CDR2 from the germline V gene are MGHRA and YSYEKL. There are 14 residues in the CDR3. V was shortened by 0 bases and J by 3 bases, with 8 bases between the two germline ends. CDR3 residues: CASSQEGPYTEAFF. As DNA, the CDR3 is TGCGCCAGCAGCCAAGAGGGACCGTACACTGAAGCTTTCTTT.

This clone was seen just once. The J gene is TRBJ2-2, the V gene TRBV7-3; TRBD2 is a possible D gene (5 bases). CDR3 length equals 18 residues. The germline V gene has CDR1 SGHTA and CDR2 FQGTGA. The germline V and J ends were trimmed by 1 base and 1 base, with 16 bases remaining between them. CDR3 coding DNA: TGTGCCAGCAGCTTAATACCTTCTAGCAGTCAGAACACCGGGGAGCTGTTTTTT. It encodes CASSLIPSSSQNTGELFF.

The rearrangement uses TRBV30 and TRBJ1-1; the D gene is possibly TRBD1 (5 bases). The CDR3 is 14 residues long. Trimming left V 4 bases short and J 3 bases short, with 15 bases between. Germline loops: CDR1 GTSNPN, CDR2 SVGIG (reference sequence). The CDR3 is CAWKPQGRDTEAFF. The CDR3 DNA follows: TGTGCCTGGAAGCCCCAGGGAAGGGACACTGAAGCTTTCTTT. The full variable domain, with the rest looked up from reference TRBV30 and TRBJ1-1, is SQTIHQWPATLVQPVGSPLSLECTVEGTSNPNLYWYRQAAGRGLQLLFYSVGIGQISSEVPQNLSASRPQDRQFILSSKKLLLSDSGFYLCAWKPQGRDTEAFFGQGTRLTVV.

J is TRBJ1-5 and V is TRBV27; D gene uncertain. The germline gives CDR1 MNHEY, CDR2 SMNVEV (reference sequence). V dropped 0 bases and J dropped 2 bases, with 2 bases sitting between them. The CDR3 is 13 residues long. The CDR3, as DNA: TGTGCCAGCAGTTTATCCCGCAATCAGCCCCAGCATTTT. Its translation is CASSLSRNQPQHF.

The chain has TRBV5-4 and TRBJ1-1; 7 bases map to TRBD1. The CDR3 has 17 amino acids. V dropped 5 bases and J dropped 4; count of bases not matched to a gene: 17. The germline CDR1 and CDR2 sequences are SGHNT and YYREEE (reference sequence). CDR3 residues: CASRSDRVGVLSTEAFF. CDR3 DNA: TGTGCCAGCAGATCCGACAGGGTTGGTGTCCTGAGCACTGAAGCTTTCTTT.

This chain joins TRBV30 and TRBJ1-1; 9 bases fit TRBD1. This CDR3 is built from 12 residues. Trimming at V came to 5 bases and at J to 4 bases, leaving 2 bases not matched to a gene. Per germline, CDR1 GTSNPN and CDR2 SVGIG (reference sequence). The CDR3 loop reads CAWGQGSTEAFF. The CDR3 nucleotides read TGTGCCTGGGGACAGGGGAGCACTGAAGCTTTCTTT.

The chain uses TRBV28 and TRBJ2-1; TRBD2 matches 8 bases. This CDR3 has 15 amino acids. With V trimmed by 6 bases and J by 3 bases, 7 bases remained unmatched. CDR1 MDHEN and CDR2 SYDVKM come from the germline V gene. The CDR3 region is CASSHQRESYNEQFF. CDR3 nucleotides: TGTGCCAGCAGCCACCAGCGGGAGAGCTACAATGAGCAGTTCTTC.

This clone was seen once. CDR3 loop: CASRDRREETQYF. In DNA, the CDR3 is TGTGCCAGCAGGGACCGGCGAGAGGAGACCCAGTACTTC. This sequence joins TRBV6-1 and TRBJ2-5; D ambiguous. This CDR3 region has 13 residues. V shed 6 bases and J shed 5 bases, with 13 bases lying between them. Germline lookup yields CDR1 MNHNS and CDR2 SASEGT.

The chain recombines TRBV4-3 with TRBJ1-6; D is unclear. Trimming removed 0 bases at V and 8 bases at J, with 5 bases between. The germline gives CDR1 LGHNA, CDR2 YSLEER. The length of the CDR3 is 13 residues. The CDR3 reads CASSQDRDSPLHF. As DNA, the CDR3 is TGCGCCAGCAGCCAAGATCGTGATTCACCCCTCCACTTT.

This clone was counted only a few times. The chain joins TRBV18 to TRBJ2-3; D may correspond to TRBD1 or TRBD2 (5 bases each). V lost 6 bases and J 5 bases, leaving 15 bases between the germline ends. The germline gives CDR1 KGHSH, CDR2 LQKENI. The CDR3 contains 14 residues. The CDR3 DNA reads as TGTGCCAGCTCCTCCGGGACCGCGGGAGATACGCAGTATTTT. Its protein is CASSSGTAGDTQYF.

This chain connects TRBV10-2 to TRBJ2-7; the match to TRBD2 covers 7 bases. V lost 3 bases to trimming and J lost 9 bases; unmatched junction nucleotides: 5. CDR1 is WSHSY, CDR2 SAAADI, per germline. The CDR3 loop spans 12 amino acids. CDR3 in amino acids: CASSEGGRGQYF. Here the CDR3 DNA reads TGCGCCAGCAGTGAAGGAGGGAGGGGGCAGTACTTC.